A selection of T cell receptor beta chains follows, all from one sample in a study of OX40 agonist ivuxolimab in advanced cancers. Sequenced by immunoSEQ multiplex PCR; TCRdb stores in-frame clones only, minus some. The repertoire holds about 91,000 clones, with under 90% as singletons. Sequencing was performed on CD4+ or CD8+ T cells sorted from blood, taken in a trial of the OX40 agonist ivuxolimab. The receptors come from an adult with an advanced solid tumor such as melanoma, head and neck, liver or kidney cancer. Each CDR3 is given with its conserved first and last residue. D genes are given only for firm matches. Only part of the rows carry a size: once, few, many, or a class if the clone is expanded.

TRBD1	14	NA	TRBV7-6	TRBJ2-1	CASSGWTGKNEQFF	TGTGCCAGCAGCGGATGGACAGGGAAGAATGAGCAGTTCTTC
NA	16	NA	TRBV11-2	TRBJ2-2	CASSGMGTRGSGELFF	TGTGCCAGCAGCGGAATGGGCACAAGGGGGAGCGGGGAGCTGTTTTTT
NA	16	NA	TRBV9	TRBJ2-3	CASSVEGGMRADTQYF	TGTGCCAGCAGCGTAGAAGGGGGGATGCGGGCAGATACGCAGTATTTT
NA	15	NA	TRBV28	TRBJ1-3	CASSTVWGSGNTIYF	TGTGCCAGCAGTACAGTATGGGGCTCTGGAAACACCATATATTTT
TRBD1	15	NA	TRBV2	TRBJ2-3	CASSSGQGVTDTQYF	TGTGCCAGCAGTTCGGGACAGGGGGTCACAGATACGCAGTATTTT
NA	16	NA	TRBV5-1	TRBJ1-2	CASSLMIAGGADGYTF	TGCGCCAGCAGCTTGATGATCGCGGGGGGCGCGGATGGCTACACCTTC
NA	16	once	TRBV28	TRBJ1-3	CASSLYEGPSGNTIYF	TGTGCCAGCAGTTTATACGAGGGACCCTCTGGAAACACCATATATTTT
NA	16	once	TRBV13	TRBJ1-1	CASVVKWTSDYTEAFF	TGTGCCAGCGTGGTCAAATGGACGTCGGATTACACTGAAGCTTTCTTT
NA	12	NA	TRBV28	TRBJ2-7	CASRKESYEQYF	TGTGCCAGCAGAAAGGAATCCTACGAGCAGTACTTC
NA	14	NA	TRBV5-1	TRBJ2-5	CASSFRAGQETQYF	TGCGCCAGCAGCTTCCGGGCAGGTCAAGAGACCCAGTACTTC
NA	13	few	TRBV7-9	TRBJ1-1	CASSFVPNTEAFF	TGTGCCAGCAGCTTTGTTCCGAACACTGAAGCTTTCTTT
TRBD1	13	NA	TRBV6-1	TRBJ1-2	CASSEGQGNVNTF	TGTGCCAGCAGTGAGGGACAGGGGAACGTTAACACCTTC
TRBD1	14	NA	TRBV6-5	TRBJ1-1	CASKTQGAGTEAFF	TGTGCCAGCAAGACACAGGGGGCAGGCACTGAAGCTTTCTTT
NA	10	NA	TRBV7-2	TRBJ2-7	CASSLDEQYF	TGTGCCAGCAGCTTAGACGAGCAGTACTTC
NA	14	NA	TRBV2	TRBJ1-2	CASSVLQGRDGYTF	TGTGCCAGCAGTGTACTGCAGGGGAGGGATGGCTACACCTTC
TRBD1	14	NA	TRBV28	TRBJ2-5	CASGNRGRGETQYF	TGTGCCAGCGGAAACAGGGGGCGAGGAGAGACCCAGTACTTC
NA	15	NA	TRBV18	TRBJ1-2	CASSPSLWSEEGYTF	TGTGCCAGCTCACCAAGTTTGTGGAGTGAGGAGGGCTACACCTTC
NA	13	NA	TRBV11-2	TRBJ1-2	CASSPDGNYGYTF	TGTGCCAGCAGCCCGGACGGAAACTATGGCTACACCTTC
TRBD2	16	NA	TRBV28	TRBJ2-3	CASSKLAGVNTDTQYF	TGTGCCAGCAGCAAACTAGCGGGGGTAAACACAGATACGCAGTATTTT
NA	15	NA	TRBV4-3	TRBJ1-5	CASSQGTGWGQPQHF	TGCGCCAGCAGCCAGGGGACGGGCTGGGGGCAGCCCCAGCATTTT
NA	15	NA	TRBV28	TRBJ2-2	CASSPAGGVPGELFF	TGTGCCAGCAGTCCCGCGGGTGGAGTCCCCGGGGAGCTGTTTTTT
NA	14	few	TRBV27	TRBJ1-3	CASSSGQPGNTIYF	TGTGCCAGCAGTTCAGGACAACCCGGAAACACCATATATTTT
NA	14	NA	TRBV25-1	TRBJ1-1	CASSIGPGNTEAFF	TGTGCCAGCAGTATTGGACCCGGGAACACTGAAGCTTTCTTT
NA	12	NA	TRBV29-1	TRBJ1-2	CSVDNRASGYTF	TGCAGCGTTGATAACAGGGCGTCCGGCTACACCTTC
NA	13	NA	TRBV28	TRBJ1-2	CATSRGSHYGYTF	TGTGCCACCTCACGGGGATCTCACTATGGCTACACCTTC
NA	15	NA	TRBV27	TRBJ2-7	CASSPRWGRADEQYF	TGTGCCAGCAGTCCGCGCTGGGGCCGTGCCGACGAGCAGTACTTC
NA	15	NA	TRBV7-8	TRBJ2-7	CASSLDSTRSYEQYF	TGTGCCAGCAGCTTAGACAGTACCCGCTCCTACGAGCAGTACTTC
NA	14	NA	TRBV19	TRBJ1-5	CASSITGGNQPQHF	TGTGCCAGTAGTATAACGGGGGGCAATCAGCCCCAGCATTTT
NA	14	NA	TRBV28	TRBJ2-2	CASYGTGGSGELFF	TGTGCCAGCTACGGGACTGGCGGGTCCGGGGAGCTGTTTTTT
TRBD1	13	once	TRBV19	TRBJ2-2	CASEGQFTGELFF	TGTGCCAGTGAGGGACAGTTCACCGGGGAGCTGTTTTTT
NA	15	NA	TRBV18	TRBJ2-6	CASSPGVSGANVLTF	TGTGCCAGCTCACCGGGAGTGTCTGGGGCCAACGTCCTAACTTTC
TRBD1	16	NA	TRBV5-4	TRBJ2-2	CASSGGTGPNTGELFF	TGTGCCAGCAGCGGGGGGACAGGGCCGAACACCGGGGAGCTGTTTTTT